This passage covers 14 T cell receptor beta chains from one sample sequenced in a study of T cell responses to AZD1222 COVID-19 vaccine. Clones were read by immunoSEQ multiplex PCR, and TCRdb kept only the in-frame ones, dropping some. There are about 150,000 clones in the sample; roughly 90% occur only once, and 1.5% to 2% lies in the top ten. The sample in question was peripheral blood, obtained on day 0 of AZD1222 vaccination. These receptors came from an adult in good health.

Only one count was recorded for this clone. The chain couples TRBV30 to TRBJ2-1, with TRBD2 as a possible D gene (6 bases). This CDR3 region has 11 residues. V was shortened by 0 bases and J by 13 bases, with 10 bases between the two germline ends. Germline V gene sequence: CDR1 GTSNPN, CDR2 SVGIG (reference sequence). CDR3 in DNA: TGTGCCTGGAGTGTTACGGGAGTCCAGTTCTTC. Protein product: CAWSVTGVQFF.

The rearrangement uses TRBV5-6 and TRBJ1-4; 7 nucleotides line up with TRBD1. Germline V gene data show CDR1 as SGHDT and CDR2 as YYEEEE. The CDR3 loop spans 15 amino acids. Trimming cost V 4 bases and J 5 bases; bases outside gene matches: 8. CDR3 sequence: CASSPGRGRNEKLFF. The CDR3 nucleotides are TGTGCCAGCAGCCCTGGGAGGGGGCGGAATGAAAAACTGTTTTTT.

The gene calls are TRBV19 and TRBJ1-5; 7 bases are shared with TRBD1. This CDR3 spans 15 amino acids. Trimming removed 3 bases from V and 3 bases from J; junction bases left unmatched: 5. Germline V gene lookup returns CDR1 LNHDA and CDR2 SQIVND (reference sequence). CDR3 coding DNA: TGTGCCAGTAGTATTAGGGGACAGACCAATCAGCCCCAGCATTTT. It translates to CASSIRGQTNQPQHF.

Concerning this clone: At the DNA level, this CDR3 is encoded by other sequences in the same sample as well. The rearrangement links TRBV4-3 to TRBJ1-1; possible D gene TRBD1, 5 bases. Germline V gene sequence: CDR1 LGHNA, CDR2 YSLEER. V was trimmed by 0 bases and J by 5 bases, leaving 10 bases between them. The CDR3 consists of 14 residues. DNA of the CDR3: TGCGCCAGCAGCCAAGAGGGGGGGAATACTGAAGCTTTCTTT. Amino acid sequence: CASSQEGGNTEAFF.

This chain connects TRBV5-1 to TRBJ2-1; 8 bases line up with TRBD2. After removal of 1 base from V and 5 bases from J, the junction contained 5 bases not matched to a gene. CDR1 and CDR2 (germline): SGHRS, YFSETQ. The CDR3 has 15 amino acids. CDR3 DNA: TGCGCCAGCAGCTTGTCCGGGACTAGTAACAATGAGCAGTTCTTC. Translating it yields CASSLSGTSNNEQFF.

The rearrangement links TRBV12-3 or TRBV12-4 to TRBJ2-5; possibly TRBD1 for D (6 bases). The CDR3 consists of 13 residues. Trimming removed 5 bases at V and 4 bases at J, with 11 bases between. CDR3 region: CASSPGQIETQYF. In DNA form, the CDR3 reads TGTGCCAGCAGTCCCGGACAGATAGAGACCCAGTACTTC.

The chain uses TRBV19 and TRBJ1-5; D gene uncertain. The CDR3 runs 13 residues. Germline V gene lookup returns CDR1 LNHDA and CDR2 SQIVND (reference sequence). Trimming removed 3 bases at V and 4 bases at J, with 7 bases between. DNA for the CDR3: TGTGCCAGTAGTATCTATCGTAATCAGCCCCAGCATTTT. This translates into CASSIYRNQPQHF.

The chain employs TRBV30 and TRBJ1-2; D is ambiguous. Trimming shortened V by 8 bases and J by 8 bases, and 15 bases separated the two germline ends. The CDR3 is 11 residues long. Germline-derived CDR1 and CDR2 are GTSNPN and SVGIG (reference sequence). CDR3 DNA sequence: TGTGCCCATGCTGCAGGTCCCGGCTACACCTTC. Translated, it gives CAHAAGPGYTF. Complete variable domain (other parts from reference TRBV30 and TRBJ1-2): SQTIHQWPATLVQPVGSPLSLECTVEGTSNPNLYWYRQAAGRGLQLLFYSVGIGQISSEVPQNLSASRPQDRQFILSSKKLLLSDSGFYLCAHAAGPGYTFGSGTRLTVV.

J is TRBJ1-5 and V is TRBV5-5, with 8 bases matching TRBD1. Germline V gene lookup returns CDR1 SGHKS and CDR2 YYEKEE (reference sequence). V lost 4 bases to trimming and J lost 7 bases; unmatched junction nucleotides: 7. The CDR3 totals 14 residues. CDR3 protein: CASSVQGGQQPQHF. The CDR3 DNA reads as TGTGCCAGCAGCGTACAGGGGGGGCAACAGCCCCAGCATTTT.

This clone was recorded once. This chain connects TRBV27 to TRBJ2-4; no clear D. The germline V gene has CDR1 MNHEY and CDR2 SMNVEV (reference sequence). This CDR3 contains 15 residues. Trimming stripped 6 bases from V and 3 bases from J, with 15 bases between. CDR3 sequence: CASSLLPALKNIQYF. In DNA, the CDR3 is TGTGCCAGCAGCCTCCTTCCGGCACTCAAAAACATTCAGTACTTC.

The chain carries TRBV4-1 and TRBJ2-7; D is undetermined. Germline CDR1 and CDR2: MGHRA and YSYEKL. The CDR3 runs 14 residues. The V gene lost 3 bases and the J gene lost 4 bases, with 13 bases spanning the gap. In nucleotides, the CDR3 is TGCGCCAGCAGCCATGCCCAGTCCCCTTACGAGCAGTACTTC. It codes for CASSHAQSPYEQYF.

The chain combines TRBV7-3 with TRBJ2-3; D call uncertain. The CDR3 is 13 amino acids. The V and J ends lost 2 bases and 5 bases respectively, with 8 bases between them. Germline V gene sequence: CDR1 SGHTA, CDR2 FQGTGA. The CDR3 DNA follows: TGTGCCAGCAGCTTATTCCGCGGAGATACGCAGTATTTT. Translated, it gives CASSLFRGDTQYF.

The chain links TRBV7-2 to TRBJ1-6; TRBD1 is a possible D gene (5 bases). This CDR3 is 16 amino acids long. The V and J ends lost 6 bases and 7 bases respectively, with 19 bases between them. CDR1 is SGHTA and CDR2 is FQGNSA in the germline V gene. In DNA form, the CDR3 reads TGTGCCAGCAGGGACGAGGGGTTAGGGAAAAATTCACCCCTCCACTTT. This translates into CASRDEGLGKNSPLHF.

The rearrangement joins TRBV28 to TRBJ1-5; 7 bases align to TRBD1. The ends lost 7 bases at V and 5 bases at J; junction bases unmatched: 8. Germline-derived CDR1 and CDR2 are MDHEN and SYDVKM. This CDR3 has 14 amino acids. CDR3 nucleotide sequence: TGTGCCAGCACCAGAACAGGGGCGTATCAGCCCCAGCATTTT. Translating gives CASTRTGAYQPQHF. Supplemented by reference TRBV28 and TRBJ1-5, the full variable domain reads DVKVTQSSRYLVKRTGEKVFLECVQDMDHENMFWYRQDPGLGLRLIYFSYDVKMKEKGDIPEGYSVSREKKERFSLILESASTNQTSMYLCASTRTGAYQPQHFGDGTRLSIL.